This section outlines one TCR beta chain sequence together with its context. Its specificity is unknown. CDR3 length equals 14 residues. Germline CDR1 reads SGHVS; CDR2 reads FNYEAQ. After removal of 5 bases from V and 6 bases from J, the junction contained 8 bases not matched to a gene. The data were obtained in a study of somatic mutations in cytotoxic T cells in rheumatoid arthritis. Study-wide context: Flow-sorting brought some V beta antibody-stained T-cell populations to nearly 100% purity, V beta1+ cells sequenced for TCRB among them. Study-wide points: Increasing age coincided with elevated CD8+ clonality among rheumatoid arthritis patients, though not among healthy controls. The clonality of CD8+ T cells was not significantly different between rheumatoid arthritis patients and age-matched healthy controls.

TCRdb's table, derived via immunoSEQ multiplex PCR, lists solely in-frame clones and lacks some. The repertoire consists of approximately 30,000 clones, with around 76% occurring once and the leading ten covering approximately 5.1%. The receptor was derived from a man between 50 and 59 years old in good health. The gene calls are TRBV7-6 and TRBJ2-7; 9 nucleotides agree with TRBD2. The specimen sequenced was CD8+ T cells sorted from blood. This CDR3 reads CASSAKFSGSEQYF. The CDR3 DNA reads as TGTGCCAGCAGCGCAAAATTTAGCGGGAGCGAGCAGTACTTC.